These 21 T cell receptor beta chains were sequenced from one sample in a study of T cell responses to AZD1222 COVID-19 vaccine. The assay was immunoSEQ multiplex PCR, and TCRdb's table has in-frame clones only and misses some. Here the sample spans more than 100,000 clones, 88% being singletons. Source: peripheral blood, taken on day 0 of AZD1222 vaccination. The receptor source for this set is an adult in good health.

V gene TRBV19 combines with J gene TRBJ1-2, with 7 bases matching TRBD1. The CDR3 has 14 residues. V gave up 5 bases and J gave up 7 bases; unmatched junction bases: 10. Germline V gene sequence: CDR1 LNHDA, CDR2 SQIVND (reference sequence). CDR3 region: CASSRDRDPLGYTF. In DNA form, the CDR3 reads TGTGCCAGTAGTCGTGACAGGGACCCCCTTGGCTACACCTTC.

This rearrangement joins TRBV4-1 to TRBJ1-4, with D maybe TRBD1 (5 bases). Germline values: CDR1 MGHRA, CDR2 YSYEKL. The CDR3 has 14 amino acids. V lost 5 bases and J lost 7, with 14 bases in between. CDR3 coding DNA: TGCGCCAGCAGCAGAGGGGCCCCTGGTGAAAAACTGTTTTTT. It translates to CASSRGAPGEKLFF.

The chain has TRBV11-3 and TRBJ2-3; D is perhaps TRBD1 or TRBD2 (6 bases each). V was pared by 5 bases and J by 1 base, with 13 bases between. The CDR3 is 15 amino acids. Germline CDR1 and CDR2: SGHNT and YENEEA. The CDR3 loop reads CASSRGTLGTDTQYF. CDR3 nucleotide sequence: TGTGCCAGCAGCCGGGGGACACTGGGCACAGATACGCAGTATTTT.

The CDR3 region has the DNA TGTGCCAGCTCACCCCCCTTAGCAGGGAACACTGAAGCTTTCTTT. Translating gives CASSPPLAGNTEAFF. The rearrangement links TRBV18 to TRBJ1-1; no clear D gene. The V and J ends lost 3 bases and 1 base respectively, with 12 bases between them. CDR1 is KGHSH and CDR2 is LQKENI in the germline V gene. The CDR3 is made up of 15 amino acids. The full variable domain, its missing parts supplied by reference TRBV18 and TRBJ1-1, is NAGVMQNPRHLVRRRGQEARLRCSPMKGHSHVYWYRQLPEEGLKFMVYLQKENIIDESGMPKERFSAEFPKEGPSILRIQQVVRGDSAAYFCASSPPLAGNTEAFFGQGTRLTVV.

The CDR3 is CASSSAQGAGNQPQHF. The CDR3 bases are TGTGCCAGCAGCTCCGCACAGGGGGCTGGCAATCAGCCCCAGCATTTT. The chain carries TRBV27 and TRBJ1-5, with TRBD1 matching 9 bases. This CDR3 comprises 16 residues. CDR1 and CDR2 (germline): MNHEY, SMNVEV (reference sequence). Trimming took 6 bases from V and 2 from J; bases not matched to a gene: 8.

The V call is TRBV28, the J call TRBJ1-4, with D maybe TRBD1 (6 bases). Trimming shortened V by 6 bases and J by 8 bases, and 22 bases separated the two germline ends. CDR1 and CDR2 from the germline V gene are MDHEN and SYDVKM. The CDR3 is 16 residues long. The CDR3 spells CASRGGGARKNEKLFF. The CDR3 DNA sequence: TGTGCCAGCAGAGGTGGGGGGGCGCGTAAGAACGAAAAACTGTTTTTT.

This clone appeared a single time. The chain joins TRBV7-2 to TRBJ2-7; 8 bases align to TRBD2. Per the germline V gene, CDR1 is SGHTA and CDR2 is FQGNSA. This CDR3 has 15 amino acids. Trimming removed 4 bases from V and 0 bases from J; junction bases left unmatched: 5. The CDR3 nucleotides read TGTGCCAGCAGCTCGCAGCGGGGGCCCTCCTACGAGCAGTACTTC. Translation gives CASSSQRGPSYEQYF. The full variable domain, its missing parts supplied by reference TRBV7-2 and TRBJ2-7, is GAGVSQSPSNKVTEKGKDVELRCDPISGHTALYWYRQSLGQGLEFLIYFQGNSAPDKSGLPSDRFSAERTGGSVSTLTIQRTQQEDSAVYLCASSSQRGPSYEQYFGPGTRLTVT.

This chain connects TRBV28 to TRBJ1-5; D is unclear. Germline-derived CDR1 and CDR2 are MDHEN and SYDVKM. The germline V and J ends were trimmed by 5 bases and 0 bases, with 8 bases remaining between them. The CDR3 covers 14 residues. The CDR3 DNA follows: TGTGCCAGCAGTACCCCAAATAGCAATCAGCCCCAGCATTTT. As protein: CASSTPNSNQPQHF.

The chain couples TRBV30 to TRBJ2-5; tentatively, D is TRBD1 or TRBD2 (5 bases each). The germline V and J ends were trimmed by 0 bases and 7 bases, with 12 bases remaining between them. The CDR3 totals 13 residues. Germline-derived CDR1 and CDR2 are GTSNPN and SVGIG (reference sequence). The CDR3 DNA reads TGTGCCTGGAGTGTATTCGGGACCGGGACCCAGTACTTC. This gives the protein CAWSVFGTGTQYF.

This CDR3 reads CASSQTSGNWGSNEQFF. The CDR3 region has the DNA TGCGCCAGCAGCCAGACTAGCGGGAATTGGGGGAGTAATGAGCAGTTCTTC. J is TRBJ2-1 and V is TRBV5-1; 11 nucleotides align to TRBD2. The ends lost 4 bases at V and 7 bases at J; junction bases unmatched: 13. The CDR3 consists of 17 residues. Germline CDR1 SGHRS, CDR2 YFSETQ.

A single count supports this clone. The chain carries TRBV14 and TRBJ1-1; no firm D call. This CDR3 comprises 14 residues. The V gene lost 0 bases and the J gene lost 5 bases, with 10 bases spanning the gap. Germline assignment: CDR1 SGHDN and CDR2 FVKESK. The CDR3 nucleotides are TGTGCCAGCAGCCAAGAAAGACTGGGGACTGAAGCTTTCTTT. Protein product: CASSQERLGTEAFF.

In its sample, this clone was seen a few times. V and J are TRBV6-5 and TRBJ2-5; a weak D match, TRBD1 (6 bases). The CDR3 has 15 residues. Trimming removed 0 bases from V and 1 base from J, with 9 bases in between. The germline gives CDR1 MNHEY, CDR2 SVGAGI. The CDR3 here is CASSYSYRVQETQYF. CDR3 nucleotides: TGTGCCAGCAGTTACTCTTACAGGGTCCAAGAGACCCAGTACTTC.

The chain has TRBV29-1 and TRBJ1-1, with D possibly being TRBD1 (5 bases). There are 13 residues in the CDR3. Germline V CDR1 and CDR2: SQVTM, ANQGSEA. V dropped 3 bases and J dropped 4 bases, with 12 bases sitting between them. The CDR3 DNA reads TGCAGCGTTGATTGGGGCGCGGGCACTGAAGCTTTCTTT. Translating gives CSVDWGAGTEAFF.

The chain uses TRBV6-1 and TRBJ2-5, with 12 positions matching TRBD2. Germline CDR1 MNHNS, CDR2 SASEGT. The length of the CDR3 is 16 residues. J was trimmed by 1 base and V by 2 bases; bases with no gene match: 2. The CDR3 region has the DNA TGTGCCAGCAGTGAACTAGCGGGAGGGCCCCAAGAGACCCAGTACTTC. Translated: CASSELAGGPQETQYF.

This clone was detected only a few times. The chain employs TRBV6-1 and TRBJ2-3; 7 bases map to TRBD2. This CDR3 is 15 amino acids long. Germline CDR1 MNHNS, CDR2 SASEGT. Trimming removed 2 bases from V and 0 bases from J; junction bases left unmatched: 2. The CDR3 loop is CASSEMGGSTDTQYF. CDR3 sequence (DNA): TGTGCCAGCAGTGAAATGGGGGGGAGCACAGATACGCAGTATTTT.

V gene TRBV2 combines with J gene TRBJ1-1; D remains unclear. V was cut by 6 bases and J by 0 bases, with 14 bases left in between. The CDR3 is 15 amino acids. Germline V lookup: CDR1 SNHLY, CDR2 FYNNEI. The CDR3: CASSDDGRVNTEAFF. The CDR3 DNA reads as TGTGCCAGCAGCGATGATGGGCGGGTGAACACTGAAGCTTTCTTT. Full variable domain (missing parts from reference TRBV2 and TRBJ1-1): EPEVTQTPSHQVTQMGQEVILRCVPISNHLYFYWYRQILGQKVEFLVSFYNNEISEKSEIFDDQFSVERPDGSNFTLKIRSTKLEDSAMYFCASSDDGRVNTEAFFGQGTRLTVV.

This clone was detected only once. The chain uses TRBV20-1 and TRBJ1-1; tentatively, D is TRBD1 (5 bases). There are 11 residues in the CDR3. The germline V gene encodes CDR1 DFQATT and CDR2 SNEGSKA (reference sequence). The CDR3 loop reads CSGGLHTEAFF. As DNA, the CDR3 is TGCAGCGGGGGATTACACACTGAAGCTTTCTTT.

The V gene is TRBV10-3, the J gene TRBJ2-7; TRBD1 matches at 9 bases. Germline V gene data show CDR1 as ENHRY and CDR2 as SYGVKD. The CDR3 loop spans 14 amino acids. Germline trimming cut 5 bases from V and 6 bases from J; bases unmatched to any gene: 8. The CDR3 here is CAISPGQGVLEQYF. CDR3 nucleotide sequence: TGTGCCATCAGTCCGGGACAGGGCGTCCTCGAGCAGTACTTC.

CDR3 in amino acids: CASSEGPSSYNEQFF. The CDR3 coding sequence is TGTGCCAGCAGCGAGGGTCCCAGCTCCTACAATGAGCAGTTCTTC. This sequence joins TRBV7-3 and TRBJ2-1; a weak D match, TRBD2 (5 bases). Trimming pared 5 bases from V and 0 bases from J, leaving 11 bases between. CDR3 length equals 15 residues. Germline V lookup: CDR1 SGHTA, CDR2 FQGTGA.

The chain combines TRBV9 with TRBJ2-1, with 11 nucleotides matching TRBD2. The CDR3 is 16 residues long. V lost 2 bases, J lost 6 bases, and 7 bases stayed unmatched. Germline values: CDR1 SGDLS, CDR2 YYNGEE. This CDR3 is CASSVRGTSGANEQFF. The CDR3, as DNA: TGTGCCAGCAGCGTGAGAGGGACTAGCGGAGCCAATGAGCAGTTCTTC.

The rearrangement joins TRBV5-4 to TRBJ2-2, with unresolved D. V was clipped by 0 bases and J by 3 bases, with 3 bases between them. The CDR3 contains 13 residues. The germline CDR1 and CDR2 sequences are SGHNT and YYREEE (reference sequence). The chain's CDR3 is CASSLADTGELFF. The DNA for the CDR3 is TGTGCCAGCAGCTTGGCAGACACCGGGGAGCTGTTTTTT.